These 23 T cell receptor beta chains were sequenced from one sample in a study of early T cells in non-severe SARS-CoV-2 infection. TCRdb reprocessed the 5' RACE reads via MiXCR and lists one record per CDR3 protein. This sample has about 50,000 distinct CDR3 sequences, with about 12% found just once. Sequences were derived from whole blood, sampled at baseline. Every receptor here comes from an adult who was a healthcare worker with PCR-confirmed SARS-CoV-2 infection or an uninfected control (not recorded which).

This clonotype was seen only a few times. A much larger clonotype is one base distant, so this may be a read error. The chain has TRBV3-1 and TRBJ2-4; D may correspond to TRBD1 or TRBD2 (6 bases each). Germline CDR1 reads LGHDT; CDR2 reads YNNKEL (reference sequence). The CDR3 runs to 13 residues. The CDR3 is CASNQGGLNIQYF. The CDR3 DNA follows: TGTGCCAGCAACCAAGGGGGACTAAACATTCAGTACTTC. Full variable domain (remainder filled in from reference TRBV3-1 and TRBJ2-4): DTAVSQTPKYLVTQMGNDKSIKCEQNLGHDTMYWYKQDSKKFLKIMFSYNNKELIINETVPNRFSPKSPDKAHLNLHINSLELGDSAVYFCASNQGGLNIQYFGAGTRLSVL.

In this sample, this clonotype turned up a few times. This chain joins TRBV6-6 and TRBJ2-1; 10 bases fit TRBD2. The ends lost 7 bases at V and 10 bases at J; junction bases unmatched: 10. Germline CDR1 is MNHNY and CDR2 is SVGAGI (reference sequence). CDR3 length: 14 residues. CDR3 sequence (DNA): TGTGCCAGCACCCTAGCGGGGGACCTTAAAGAGCAGTTCTTC. It yields the protein CASTLAGDLKEQFF.

The chain carries TRBV28 and TRBJ2-3, with D unclear. The CDR3 is made up of 13 amino acids. V was trimmed by 5 bases and J by 6 bases, leaving 12 bases between them. From germline, CDR1 is MDHEN and CDR2 SYDVKM. The chain's CDR3 is CASSNPPMDTQYF. The CDR3 DNA reads TGTGCCAGCAGTAACCCCCCTATGGATACGCAGTATTTT.

This clonotype was detected ten times or more. This sequence joins TRBV7-6 and TRBJ2-3; 11 nucleotides line up with TRBD2. The CDR3 runs 17 residues. V was clipped by 1 base and J by 2 bases; unmatched bases: 5. Germline assignment: CDR1 SGHVS and CDR2 FNYEAQ. The CDR3 region is CASSLVLAGVYTDTQYF. The CDR3 DNA sequence: TGTGCCAGCAGCTTAGTACTAGCGGGAGTTTACACAGATACGCAGTATTTT.

This clonotype was found a few times. The gene calls are TRBV11-3 and TRBJ2-2; the D gene is possibly TRBD2 (5 bases). The germline V gene encodes CDR1 SGHNT and CDR2 YENEEA. The CDR3 extends over 14 amino acids. V was clipped by 5 bases and J by 2 bases, with 9 bases between them. CDR3 sequence reads: CASSPRVNTGELFF. DNA of the CDR3: TGTGCCAGCAGCCCGCGGGTAAACACCGGGGAGCTGTTTTTT.

This clonotype occurred many times. This chain connects TRBV11-2 to TRBJ2-1, with 10 positions matching TRBD2. The CDR3 extends over 16 amino acids. Germline assignment: CDR1 SGHAT and CDR2 FQNNGV. V was clipped by 0 bases and J by 15 bases; unmatched bases: 14. CDR3 nucleotide sequence: TGTGCCAGCAGCTTAGACCACACCCTACCGGGACTAGCGATGTTCTTC. Protein sequence: CASSLDHTLPGLAMFF. The full variable domain, completed using reference TRBV11-2 and TRBJ2-1, is EAGVAQSPRYKIIEKRQSVAFWCNPISGHATLYWYQQILGQGPKLLIQFQNNGVVDDSQLPKDRFSAERLKGVDSTLKIQPAKLEDSAVYLCASSLDHTLPGLAMFFGPGTRLTVL.

This clonotype was found many times. The chain recombines TRBV7-2 with TRBJ2-4; D is unresolved. The V end was cut by 1 base, the J end by 7 bases, with 5 bases between. Germline-derived CDR1 and CDR2 are SGHTA and FQGNSA. The CDR3 is 12 residues long. CDR3 loop: CASSLGQNIQYF. The CDR3 DNA reads TGTGCCAGCAGCTTAGGGCAGAACATTCAGTACTTC.

The chain employs TRBV10-1 and TRBJ2-5, with D unresolved. This CDR3 region has 13 residues. Germline V CDR1 and CDR2: WNHNN, SYGVQD (reference sequence). V was pared by 3 bases and J by 4 bases, with 9 bases between. CDR3 region: CASSDRNSETQYF. Here the CDR3 DNA reads TGCGCCAGCAGTGACCGGAATTCAGAGACCCAGTACTTC.

This clonotype was detected only a few times. V gene TRBV7-2 combines with J gene TRBJ1-5; TRBD1 is a possible D gene (5 bases). CDR1 is SGHTA and CDR2 is FQGNSA in the germline V gene. V was trimmed by 0 bases and J by 3 bases, leaving 12 bases between them. The CDR3 runs to 16 residues. The CDR3 DNA reads as TGTGCCAGCAGCTTAGCGGCAGGGATGAACAATCAGCCCCAGCATTTT. Translation gives CASSLAAGMNNQPQHF.

This chain joins TRBV12-5 and TRBJ2-2, with D possibly being TRBD2 (6 bases). The CDR3 loop spans 14 amino acids. Germline V CDR1 and CDR2: LGHNT, FRNRAP. Trimming removed 4 bases at V and 5 bases at J, with 11 bases between. CDR3 amino acids: CASGSGTLTGELFF. CDR3 nucleotides: TGTGCTAGTGGTTCGGGGACTTTGACCGGGGAGCTGTTTTTT.

The rearrangement uses TRBV4-1 and TRBJ2-4, with D hard to call. The CDR3 length is 16 residues. V lost 2 bases to trimming and J lost 5 bases, with 16 bases between them. Germline assignment: CDR1 MGHRA and CDR2 YSYEKL. This CDR3 reads CASSQSLAVTQNIQYF. The CDR3 DNA reads as TGCGCCAGCAGCCAATCGTTGGCAGTAACCCAAAACATTCAGTACTTC.

This chain links TRBV20-1 with TRBJ2-5; no clear D gene. Germline assignment: CDR1 DFQATT and CDR2 SNEGSKA (reference sequence). The V gene lost 0 bases and the J gene lost 2 bases, with 10 bases spanning the gap. The CDR3 covers 14 residues. The CDR3 nucleotides are TGCAGTGCTAGAGATACCCCCGGACAAGAGACCCAGTACTTC. Protein product: CSARDTPGQETQYF.

At least ten counts were recorded for this clonotype. This sequence joins TRBV28 and TRBJ1-5; 10 bases match TRBD1. The J segment lost 5 bases and the V segment lost 5 bases, leaving 9 bases of the junction unmatched. Germline values: CDR1 MDHEN, CDR2 SYDVKM. The length of the CDR3 is 16 residues. The CDR3 DNA reads TGTGCCAGCAGTGAAGCCGGGACAGGGGAGTATCAGCCCCAGCATTTT. This sequence encodes CASSEAGTGEYQPQHF.

This clonotype was counted a few times. The V call is TRBV5-1, the J call TRBJ2-7; D perhaps matches TRBD1 (6 bases). CDR1 is SGHRS and CDR2 is YFSETQ in the germline V gene. The V end was cut by 5 bases, the J end by 3 bases, with 15 bases between. This CDR3 comprises 14 residues. This CDR3 is CASRPDRSRYEQYF. The CDR3 bases are TGCGCCAGCAGACCCGACAGGTCCCGCTACGAGCAGTACTTC. Complete variable domain (other parts from reference TRBV5-1 and TRBJ2-7): KAGVTQTPRYLIKTRGQQVTLSCSPISGHRSVSWYQQTPGQGLQFLFEYFSETQRNKGNFPGRFSGRQFSNSRSEMNVSTLELGDSALYLCASRPDRSRYEQYFGPGTRLTVT.

This clonotype was seen a few times. The chain is built from TRBV27 and TRBJ2-3; 9 bases line up with TRBD2. The germline V gene encodes CDR1 MNHEY and CDR2 SMNVEV (reference sequence). J was trimmed by 4 bases and V by 5 bases; bases with no gene match: 16. CDR3 length: 18 residues. CDR3 loop: CASSQWDRASGTPDTQYF. The CDR3 bases are TGTGCCAGCAGTCAATGGGACAGAGCTAGCGGGACCCCAGATACGCAGTATTTT.

J is TRBJ2-2 and V is TRBV24-1, with 7 bases aligning to TRBD1. Unmatched junction bases numbered 0, after V lost 3 bases and J lost 6 bases. This CDR3 spans 13 amino acids. Germline CDR1 reads KGHDR; CDR2 reads SFDVKD. The CDR3: CATSDTGAGELFF. In nucleotides, the CDR3 is TGTGCCACCAGTGATACAGGGGCCGGGGAGCTGTTTTTT.

This clonotype was recorded a few times. The chain employs TRBV20-1 and TRBJ1-1; D unresolved. V gave up 4 bases and J gave up 0 bases, with 18 bases separating them. Germline assignment: CDR1 DFQATT and CDR2 SNEGSKA (reference sequence). The CDR3 is 16 amino acids. CDR3 coding DNA: TGCAGTGCTACTCCGCCGCCACGGACGATGAACACTGAAGCTTTCTTT. As protein: CSATPPPRTMNTEAFF.

This clonotype was detected a few times. The chain employs TRBV19 and TRBJ2-1; possibly TRBD2 for D (6 bases). Trimming removed 3 bases at V and 13 bases at J, with 19 bases between. The germline V gene encodes CDR1 LNHDA and CDR2 SQIVND (reference sequence). This CDR3 has 14 amino acids. This chain's CDR3 is CASSIRTPSVLQFF. The CDR3 DNA is TGTGCCAGTAGTATCCGAACCCCTAGCGTACTTCAGTTCTTC.

This clonotype was picked up many times. V usage is TRBV7-6 and J usage is TRBJ2-7, with D possibly matching TRBD1 (6 bases). V was clipped by 5 bases and J by 7 bases, with 21 bases between them. The CDR3 has 15 amino acids. The germline CDR1 and CDR2 sequences are SGHVS and FNYEAQ. CDR3 loop: CASSAQTTGYGEQYF. CDR3 in DNA: TGTGCCAGCAGCGCGCAGACTACAGGGTATGGGGAGCAGTACTTC.

This clonotype was seen at least ten times. The chain recombines TRBV11-2 with TRBJ1-5; D is ambiguous. The length of the CDR3 is 17 residues. Trimming removed 5 bases from V and 5 bases from J, with 22 bases in between. Germline CDR1 and CDR2: SGHAT and FQNNGV. The CDR3 nucleotides read TGTGCCAGCAGCCCACGGAGACTCGGGCAGAGAGATCAGCCCCAGCATTTT. As protein: CASSPRRLGQRDQPQHF.

This clonotype was picked up many times. The rearrangement links TRBV4-3 to TRBJ2-7; possible D gene TRBD1, 6 bases. The CDR3 consists of 15 residues. V gave up 0 bases and J gave up 0 bases, with 9 bases separating them. Germline V gene data show CDR1 as LGHNA and CDR2 as YSLEER. The CDR3 bases are TGCGCCAGCAGCCAAGAACAGGGCATCTCCTACGAGCAGTACTTC. This encodes CASSQEQGISYEQYF.

A few counts support this clonotype. The chain links TRBV3-1 to TRBJ2-7; unclear D gene. V gave up 4 bases and J gave up 3 bases, with 4 bases separating them. Germline CDR1 is LGHDT and CDR2 is YNNKEL (reference sequence). The length of the CDR3 is 11 residues. CDR3 protein: CASSLHYEQYF. The CDR3 DNA sequence: TGTGCCAGCAGCCTCCACTACGAGCAGTACTTC.

This clonotype was counted between two and nine times. V is TRBV7-9 and J is TRBJ2-7, with 10 bases fitting TRBD2. Germline V gene data show CDR1 as SEHNR and CDR2 as FQNEAQ (reference sequence). The CDR3 sequence is 15 residues long. Unmatched junction bases numbered 5, after V lost 5 bases and J lost 1 base. The DNA of the CDR3 is TGTGCCAGCAGCCGCCGGACTAGCGGATCCTACGAGCAGTACTTC. It codes for CASSRRTSGSYEQYF.